The 22 T cell receptor beta chains presented below share a single source sample, sequenced in a study of tissue T cells after allogeneic stem cell transplantation. TCRdb's table, derived via immunoSEQ multiplex PCR, lists solely in-frame clones and lacks some. The table has 40,000 to 60,000 clones, roughly 73% seen once. What was sequenced was sorted cells pooled from one or two spleens. The source of these receptors is a pool of C57BL/6 mice in good health.

Points on this clone: Gene names and germline match the mouse. The observed sequence ends 1 residue before the CDR3 terminus, with the missing tail filled in from the germline J gene. The chain joins TRBV1 to TRBJ2-5; 9 nucleotides align to TRBD2. Trimming cost V 3 bases and J 5 bases; bases outside gene matches: 6. CDR3 length: 15 amino acids. CDR1 is NSQYPW, CDR2 LRSPGD, per germline (reference sequence). This chain's CDR3 is CTCSAHWGEGDTQYF. The sequenced part of the CDR3 DNA is TGCACCTGCAGTGCCCACTGGGGGGAGGGAGACACCCAGTAC.

Only a few counts were recorded for this clone. The gene names given are mouse names. The read gets to within 1 residue of the CDR3 end, and the germline J gene fills in the rest. V usage is TRBV31 and J usage is TRBJ2-7; possible D gene TRBD1, 6 bases. CDR1 GKSSPN and CDR2 SITVG come from the germline V gene. The CDR3 consists of 14 residues. Trimming pared 0 bases from V and 0 bases from J, leaving 9 bases between. The covered CDR3 bases are TGTGCCTGGAGTCTACAGGGTAGCTCCTATGAACAGTAC. Its protein product is CAWSLQGSSYEQY. The full CDR3 protein is CAWSLQGSSYEQYF.

Remarks on this clone: The genes are named according to mouse. The missing CDR3 end, 1 residue past where the read stops, is filled in from the germline J gene. The V call is TRBV13-1, the J call TRBJ2-5, with 12 bases aligning to TRBD2. The CDR3 spans 15 residues. CDR1 is NSHNY, CDR2 SYGAGN, per germline. J gave up 2 bases and V 3 bases, and 1 base lay outside the gene matches. CDR3 amino acids: CASSGTGGGQDTQYF. CDR3 DNA (partial): TGTGCCAGCAGTGGGACTGGGGGGGGCCAAGACACCCAGTAC.

In its sample, this clone was seen once. All gene names here are mouse names. The read ends 1 residue early relative to the CDR3; the germline J gene fills the gap. The chain carries TRBV5 and TRBJ2-4; the match to TRBD2 covers 12 bases. CDR1 and CDR2 (germline): LGHNA, YNLKQL (reference sequence). The CDR3 runs 15 residues. Germline trimming cut 4 bases from V and 6 bases from J; bases unmatched to any gene: 5. CDR3 DNA (partial): TGTGCCAGCAGCCCCGACTGGGGGGGCCAGAACACCTTGTAC. Translating gives CASSPDWGGQNTLY. The CDR3 in its entirety is CASSPDWGGQNTLYF.

As to this clone: The gene names given are mouse names. The read finishes 1 residue shy of the CDR3 end, and the germline J gene is used to complete it. V is TRBV13-1 and J is TRBJ1-6, with a weak D call TRBD1 (6 bases). TRBJ1-6 qualifies as an ORF whose function is uncertain. V was clipped by 9 bases and J by 5 bases, with 12 bases between them. In germline, CDR1 is NSHNY, CDR2 SYGAGN. The CDR3 is 13 amino acids. CDR3 DNA, as far as it was read: TGTGCCACCCCGGGACACAATAATTCGCCCCTCTAC. Its translation is CATPGHNNSPLY. The complete CDR3 reads CATPGHNNSPLYF.

Points on this clone: Mouse gene names apply. The CDR3 end falls 1 residue outside the read, so it is completed with the germline J gene. This chain connects TRBV5 to TRBJ1-4; 10 positions match TRBD1. The CDR3 loop spans 14 amino acids. The germline V gene encodes CDR1 LGHNA and CDR2 YNLKQL (reference sequence). V lost 4 bases and J lost 5; bases outside the gene matches: 1. The CDR3 loop is CASSPGQGNERLFF. The part of the CDR3 DNA that was read is TGTGCCAGCAGCCCGGGACAGGGGAACGAAAGATTATTT.

This clone was detected a few times. The gene symbols are mouse symbols. The read terminates 1 residue ahead of where the CDR3 ends, so the germline J gene completes it. V and J are TRBV20 and TRBJ2-7; 9 bases are a match to TRBD2. V was clipped by 1 base and J by 0 bases; unmatched bases: 1. The CDR3 covers 14 residues. CDR1 GFQATS and CDR2 STVNSAI come from the germline V gene. The CDR3 bases that were read are TGTGGTGCTAGGGGACTGGGGGACTCCTATGAACAGTAC. Its translation: CGARGLGDSYEQY. The full-length CDR3 reads as CGARGLGDSYEQYF.

As concerns this clone: Any gene name here is a mouse gene name. The CDR3 end falls 1 residue outside the read, so it is completed with the germline J gene. In the same sample, other DNA sequences code for this CDR3. The chain combines TRBV3 with TRBJ2-3; 9 bases fit TRBD2. Per germline, CDR1 SNHLY and CDR2 FYNGKV (reference sequence). V was clipped by 3 bases and J by 0 bases; unmatched bases: 1. This CDR3 contains 15 residues. CDR3 bases read: TGTGCCAGCAGCTTCTGGGGGGGAAGTGCAGAAACGCTGTAT. This codes for CASSFWGGSAETLY. The complete CDR3 reads CASSFWGGSAETLYF.

Turning to this clone: Here the gene names and germline are mouse. The read comes to an end 1 residue before the CDR3 does, leaving the germline J gene to fill in the end. The chain combines TRBV2 with TRBJ2-7; 11 bases fit TRBD2. V shed 2 bases and J 6 bases; nucleotides not matched to a gene: 3. Per germline, CDR1 LGHNA and CDR2 YSYQKL. The CDR3 runs to 14 residues. The chain's CDR3 is CASSQKGLGAEQYF. The sequenced CDR3 bases are TGTGCCAGCAGCCAAAAGGGACTGGGGGCTGAACAGTAC.

Notes on this clone: Germline and genes: mouse. The sequenced fragment ends 1 residue before the CDR3 boundary, so the rest is inferred from the germline J gene. This chain uses TRBV3 with TRBJ1-3; D call uncertain. V was trimmed by 2 bases and J by 0 bases, leaving 5 bases between them. Germline CDR1 and CDR2: SNHLY and FYNGKV (reference sequence). This CDR3 comprises 14 residues. This CDR3 is CASSLQNSGNTLYF. CDR3 DNA, as far as it was read: TGTGCCAGCAGCTTACAGAATTCTGGAAATACGCTCTAT.

For this clone: All gene names here are mouse names. The read stops 1 residue short of the end of the CDR3; the missing end is completed from the germline J gene. This chain connects TRBV4 to TRBJ2-7, with unresolved D. The CDR3 extends over 13 amino acids. Germline CDR1 is LGHDT and CDR2 is YNNKQL (reference sequence). V lost 5 bases and J 2 bases, leaving 10 bases between the germline ends. The sequenced part of the CDR3 DNA is TGTGCCAGCAGCCGCTCCGGGGCCTATGAACAGTAC. Its protein is CASSRSGAYEQY. The entire CDR3 reads CASSRSGAYEQYF.

A remark on this clone: The listed genes are named as in mouse. The read terminates 1 residue before the CDR3 end, so the remaining end is supplied by the germline J gene. V is TRBV13-3 and J is TRBJ2-1; D unclear. V gave up 0 bases and J gave up 1 base, with 8 bases separating them. The CDR3 runs 15 residues. Germline V gives CDR1 NNHDY, CDR2 SYVADS. The CDR3 spells CASSDDSPNYAEQFF. The part of the CDR3 DNA that was read is TGTGCCAGCAGTGATGACAGCCCAAACTATGCTGAGCAGTTC.

In regard to this clone: Gene names follow the mouse nomenclature. With the read ending 1 residue before the CDR3 end, the germline J gene is used to fill in that end. The V gene is TRBV3, the J gene TRBJ2-5; 7 nucleotides line up with TRBD2. The CDR3 is 16 amino acids. Germline V gene sequence: CDR1 SNHLY, CDR2 FYNGKV (reference sequence). Trimming cost V 1 base and J 0 bases; bases outside gene matches: 4. The sequenced CDR3 bases are TGTGCCAGCAGCTTAGAGCTGGGGGTTAACCAAGACACCCAGTAC. This sequence encodes CASSLELGVNQDTQY. The CDR3, in full, reads CASSLELGVNQDTQYF.

A word on this clone: The genes and germline here are from mouse. The read gets to within 1 residue of the CDR3 end, and the germline J gene fills in the rest. V is TRBV26 and J is TRBJ2-3; no clear D gene. Germline V lookup: CDR1 KGHPV, CDR2 FQNQEV (reference sequence). This CDR3 spans 14 amino acids. Trimming pared 3 bases from V and 0 bases from J, leaving 7 bases between. The covered CDR3 bases are TGTGCCAGCAGTCTCTTTCATAGTGCAGAAACGCTGTAT. The encoded protein is CASSLFHSAETLY. In full, the CDR3 is CASSLFHSAETLYF.

Comment on this clone: Germline and genes: mouse. The read comes to an end 1 residue before the CDR3 does, leaving the germline J gene to fill in the end. V is TRBV13-2 and J is TRBJ1-1; 10 bases align to TRBD1. Germline V gives CDR1 NNHNN, CDR2 SYGAGS (reference sequence). The CDR3 totals 15 residues. Germline trimming cut 3 bases from V and 2 bases from J; bases unmatched to any gene: 4. CDR3 bases read: TGTGCCAGCGGTGCCCCGACAGGGGGCAACACAGAAGTCTTC. It codes for CASGAPTGGNTEVF. The entire CDR3 sequence reads CASGAPTGGNTEVFF.

Concerning this clone itself: Gene names and germline match the mouse. The read ends 1 residue before the CDR3 terminus; that terminus is restored from the germline J gene. The chain has TRBV13-1 and TRBJ2-1, with 10 bases matching TRBD2. Germline assignment: CDR1 NSHNY and CDR2 SYGAGN. V was pared by 4 bases and J by 0 bases, with 4 bases of the junction left unmatched. CDR3 length equals 16 residues. Partial CDR3 DNA: TGTGCCAGCAGTCCCGACTGGGGGGCTAACTATGCTGAGCAGTTC. Translated, it gives CASSPDWGANYAEQF. The entire CDR3 is CASSPDWGANYAEQFF.

As regards this clone: Mouse gene names apply. The read stops 1 residue short of the end of the CDR3; the missing end is completed from the germline J gene. The chain links TRBV13-3 to TRBJ2-2; TRBD1 might be the D (6 bases). Germline assignment: CDR1 NNHDY and CDR2 SYVADS. The CDR3 totals 16 residues. Deletions cut 0 bases from V and 4 bases from J, with 13 bases between. CDR3 bases read: TGTGCCAGCAGTGATGCGGCCAGGGGAGGCACCGGGCAGCTCTAC. Translating it yields CASSDAARGGTGQLY. The full-length CDR3 reads as CASSDAARGGTGQLYF.

This clone appeared a few times. All gene names here are mouse names. The read comes to an end 1 residue before the CDR3 does, leaving the germline J gene to fill in the end. This chain links TRBV2 with TRBJ2-1, with 9 nucleotides matching TRBD1. Germline CDR1 is LGHNA and CDR2 is YSYQKL. With V trimmed by 4 bases and J by 1 base, 2 bases remained unmatched. The CDR3 is 15 amino acids. CDR3 loop: CASSPGQGNYAEQFF. The CDR3 DNA, read in part, is TGTGCCAGCAGCCCAGGACAGGGGAACTATGCTGAGCAGTTC.

On this clone: Mouse gene names apply. The covered CDR3 bases are TGTGCCAGCAGCCCGGACAGGGAGACAGAAGTCTTC. It yields the protein CASSPDRETEVF. Given in full, the CDR3 is CASSPDRETEVFF. V usage is TRBV3 and J usage is TRBJ1-1; 8 bases fit TRBD1. Read coverage stops 1 residue before the CDR3 terminus; the germline J gene supplies the remainder. The germline V gene has CDR1 SNHLY and CDR2 FYNGKV (reference sequence). V lost 5 bases and J lost 5; bases outside the gene matches: 4. This CDR3 region has 13 residues.

There are a few counts of this clone. Germline and genes: mouse. The CDR3 end falls 1 residue outside the read, so it is completed with the germline J gene. This chain joins TRBV13-2 and TRBJ1-4; D gene ambiguous. Germline V CDR1 and CDR2: NNHNN, SYGAGS (reference sequence). With 3 bases removed from V and 0 bases from J, the gap between germline ends came to 6 bases. The CDR3 is made up of 14 amino acids. The CDR3 DNA, read in part, is TGTGCCAGCGGTGGCCACATTTCCAACGAAAGATTATTT. Its protein product is CASGGHISNERLF. The CDR3 in its entirety is CASGGHISNERLFF.

With respect to this clone: The gene symbols are mouse symbols. With the read ending 1 residue before the CDR3 end, the germline J gene is used to fill in that end. This rearrangement joins TRBV5 to TRBJ1-4, with unresolved D. Germline-derived CDR1 and CDR2 are LGHNA and YNLKQL (reference sequence). This CDR3 spans 13 amino acids. Deletions cut 1 base from V and 4 bases from J, with 4 bases between. The CDR3 bases that were read are TGTGCCAGCAGCCAAGGCAGCAACGAAAGATTATTT. Translation: CASSQGSNERLF. The entire CDR3 is CASSQGSNERLFF.

A remark on this clone: Mouse germline and gene names are used. The CDR3 goes on 1 residue after the read ends, and that part is filled in from the germline J gene. The chain links TRBV13-1 to TRBJ2-2, with D possibly being TRBD1 or TRBD2 (5 bases each). The CDR3 spans 14 residues. The V end lost 0 bases, the J end lost 2 bases, and 5 bases lay between the germline ends. Germline CDR1 NSHNY, CDR2 SYGAGN. CDR3 protein: CASSDGGNTGQLYF. CDR3 bases read: TGTGCCAGCAGTGATGGGGGCAACACCGGGCAGCTCTAC.